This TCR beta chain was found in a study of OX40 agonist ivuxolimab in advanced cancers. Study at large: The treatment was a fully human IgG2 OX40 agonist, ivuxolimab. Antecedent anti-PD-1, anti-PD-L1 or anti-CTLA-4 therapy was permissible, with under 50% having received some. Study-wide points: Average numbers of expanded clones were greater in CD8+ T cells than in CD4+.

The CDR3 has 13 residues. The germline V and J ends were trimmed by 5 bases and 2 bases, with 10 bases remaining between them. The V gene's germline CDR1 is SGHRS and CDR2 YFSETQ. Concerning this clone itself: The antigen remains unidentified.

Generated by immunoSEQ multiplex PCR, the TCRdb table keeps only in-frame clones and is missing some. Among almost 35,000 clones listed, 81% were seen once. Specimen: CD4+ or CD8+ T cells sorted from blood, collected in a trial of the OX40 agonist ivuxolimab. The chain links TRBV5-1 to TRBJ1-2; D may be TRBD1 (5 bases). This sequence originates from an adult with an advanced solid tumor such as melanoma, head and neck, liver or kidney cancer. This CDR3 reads CASSYGGNYGYTF. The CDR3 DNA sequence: TGCGCCAGCAGTTACGGGGGAAACTATGGCTACACCTTC.